This record looks at one T cell receptor beta chain sequence and its context. The record originates from a study of control samples from healthy donors and cancer patients. Generated by immunoSEQ multiplex PCR, the TCRdb table keeps only in-frame clones and is missing some. Among 150,000 to 200,000 clones listed, approximately 94% were seen once. Specimen: blood. The sequence was obtained from a man aged 25 to 40 in good health.

The CDR3 DNA reads as TGTGCCAGTAAGGGAGGAACTACCTACGAGCAGTACTTC. Translated: CASKGGTTYEQYF. This chain uses TRBV7-9 with TRBJ2-7, with D possibly matching TRBD2 (6 bases). CDR1 is SEHNR and CDR2 is FQNEAQ in the germline V gene (reference sequence). The CDR3 has 13 residues. V lost 9 bases, J lost 2 bases, and 14 bases lay in between. Complete variable domain (other parts from reference TRBV7-9 and TRBJ2-7): DTGVSQNPRHKITKRGQNVTFRCDPISEHNRLYWYRQTLGQGPEFLTYFQNEAQLEKSRLLSDRFSAERPKGSFSTLEIQRTEQGDSAMYLCASKGGTTYEQYFGPGTRLTVT.